A selection of T cell receptor beta chains follows, all from one sample in a study of blood T cells in healthy people across ages. TCRdb independently ran MiXCR on the 5' RACE reads; one entry per CDR3 protein. The sample comprises fewer than 2 million distinct CDR3 sequences, approximately 40% of which are singletons, and roughly 24% rests with the top ten. The specimen sequenced was blood. All receptors derive from a human donor in good health. CDR3s include the opening cysteine and the closing phenylalanine or tryptophan. The D gene is left open where the match is weak. Size is stated for part of the rows, as once, few or many counts, or as a class when the clone is expanded.

>TRBV6-5|TRBJ2-3|TRBD2|.
CASSYTGLAGGYQDTDTQYF
TGTGCCAGCAGTTACACGGGACTAGCGGGGGGCTACCAGGACACAGATACGCAGTATTTT
>TRBV29-1|TRBJ1-4|.|.
CSVGRQGTSTNEKLFF
TGCAGCGTCGGCAGACAAGGGACCTCAACTAATGAAAAACTGTTTTTT
>TRBV28|TRBJ1-5|.|.
CASRSIQGNQPQHF
TGTGCCAGCAGGAGCATACAAGGCAATCAGCCCCAGCATTTT
>TRBV5-1|TRBJ2-7|TRBD1|once
CASSLLGQGTEGYEQYF
TGCGCCAGCAGCTTGTTGGGACAGGGGACTGAGGGCTACGAGCAGTACTTC
>TRBV6-1|TRBJ2-7|.|few
CASSERHGYSYEQYF
TGTGCCAGCAGTGAAAGACACGGCTACTCCTACGAGCAGTACTTC
>TRBV9|TRBJ1-6|TRBD1|.
CASSVGAGGQSPLHF
TGTGCCAGCAGCGTAGGAGCAGGGGGCCAATCACCCCTCCACTTT
>TRBV27|TRBJ2-2|.|few
CASSFRTLNTGELFF
TGTGCCAGCAGTTTCCGGACCCTAAACACCGGGGAGCTGTTTTTT
>TRBV9|TRBJ2-1|.|once
CASSVEYQDNEQFF
TGTGCCAGCAGCGTAGAATATCAGGACAATGAGCAGTTCTTC
>TRBV7-3|TRBJ1-2|.|.
CASSPTGVVGYTF
TGTGCCAGCAGCCCTACGGGGGTAGTTGGCTACACCTTC
>TRBV7-2|TRBJ1-1|.|.
CASSLGDRREAFF
TGTGCCAGCAGCTTAGGGGACCGCCGTGAAGCTTTCTTT
>TRBV7-2|TRBJ2-4|TRBD2|few
CASSPYAGGRTNIQYF
TGTGCCAGCAGCCCTTACGCGGGGGGGCGTACAAACATTCAGTACTTC
>TRBV4-1|TRBJ1-5|.|few
CASSSTGTSGNYQPQHF
TGCGCCAGCAGCTCAACCGGGACATCAGGGAATTATCAGCCCCAGCATTTT
>TRBV29-1|TRBJ2-5|TRBD2|many
CSVDRGGKMYF
TGCAGCGTTGATAGGGGAGGGAAGATGTACTTC
>TRBV7-2|TRBJ1-1|.|.
CASSLARQVYTEAFF
TGTGCCAGCAGCTTAGCCCGACAGGTATACACTGAAGCTTTCTTT
>TRBV2|TRBJ1-4|.|.
CASREGEKLFF
TGTGCCAGCCGCGAGGGGGAAAAACTGTTTTTT
>TRBV12-3/TRBV12-4|TRBJ2-7|.|.
CASSFEGYGQYF
TGTGCCAGCAGTTTTGAGGGCTACGGGCAGTACTTC
>TRBV7-9|TRBJ2-2|.|once
CASSLSRAQNTGELFF
TGTGCCAGCAGCTTAAGCAGGGCCCAGAACACCGGGGAGCTGTTTTTT
>TRBV29-1|TRBJ2-7|.|.
CSVGWSSYGQYF
TGCAGCGTTGGGTGGTCTTCCTACGGGCAGTACTTC
>TRBV10-3|TRBJ2-1|TRBD2|.
CAITASGGYNEQFF
TGTGCCATCACGGCTAGCGGGGGGTACAATGAGCAGTTCTTC
>TRBV7-9|TRBJ2-5|TRBD1|.
CASSLEEGTGGLTQYF
TGTGCCAGCAGCTTAGAGGAGGGGACAGGGGGCTTGACCCAGTACTTC
>TRBV30|TRBJ2-3|.|few
CAWSLMGRDTQYF
TGTGCCTGGAGTCTTATGGGGAGAGATACGCAGTATTTT
>TRBV12-3/TRBV12-4|TRBJ2-5|.|few
CASSRGSGANQETQYF
TGTGCCAGCAGTCGTGGGTCAGGGGCCAACCAAGAGACCCAGTACTTC
>TRBV10-3|TRBJ2-7|.|.
CAISEEQGGSYEQYF
TGTGCCATCAGTGAAGAACAGGGTGGCTCCTACGAGCAGTACTTC
>TRBV10-3|TRBJ2-1|.|.
CAISEFSDWTPGSYNEQFF
TGTGCCATCAGTGAGTTCAGTGATTGGACCCCGGGCTCCTACAATGAGCAGTTCTTC
>TRBV29-1|TRBJ2-7|.|many
CSVVNRSSYEQYF
TGCAGCGTTGTCAACAGGAGCTCTTACGAGCAGTACTTC
>TRBV4-2|TRBJ2-7|.|many
CASSQDWADSYEQYF
TGTGCCAGCAGCCAAGACTGGGCAGATTCCTACGAGCAGTACTTC
>TRBV20-1|TRBJ1-2|.|.
CSASLQAAYGYTF
TGCAGTGCTAGTCTTCAAGCTGCATATGGCTACACCTTC
>TRBV5-4|TRBJ2-5|.|.
CASSLAWGQQGETQYF
TGTGCCAGCAGCTTGGCGTGGGGGCAGCAGGGAGAGACCCAGTACTTC
>TRBV12-3/TRBV12-4|TRBJ2-1|.|.
CASRQGNYNEQFF
TGTGCCAGCAGACAGGGTAACTACAATGAGCAGTTCTTC
>TRBV6-2/TRBV6-3|TRBJ2-1|TRBD2|few
CASSYSPGTSGGASDEQFF
TGTGCCAGCAGTTACTCTCCCGGGACTAGCGGGGGGGCCAGTGATGAGCAGTTCTTC
>TRBV7-9|TRBJ2-1|.|once
CASSSRLGTSDNEQFF
TGTGCCAGCAGCTCCAGGCTGGGCACCTCGGACAATGAGCAGTTCTTC
>TRBV5-4|TRBJ2-1|TRBD2|.
CATPKLAGGSINEQFF
TGTGCCACACCGAAATTAGCGGGCGGGTCAATCAATGAGCAGTTCTTC
>TRBV7-2|TRBJ1-6|.|.
CASSFGRVNSPLHF
TGTGCCAGCAGCTTTGGCAGGGTGAATTCACCCCTCCACTTT
>TRBV29-1|TRBJ2-1|TRBD2|.
CSVGTSGGGEQFF
TGCAGCGTTGGGACTAGCGGGGGCGGTGAGCAGTTCTTC
>TRBV7-6|TRBJ2-4|TRBD2|.
CASSPISGGPAKNIQYF
TGTGCCAGCAGCCCAATCTCGGGGGGACCAGCCAAAAACATTCAGTACTTC
>TRBV5-1|TRBJ2-2|TRBD1|.
CASRRDRRGELFF
TGCGCCAGCAGAAGGGACAGGCGAGGGGAGCTGTTTTTT
>TRBV6-5|TRBJ1-2|.|few
CASRSGMSRGGYTF
TGTGCCAGCAGATCCGGGATGTCACGAGGTGGCTACACCTTC
>TRBV20-1|TRBJ1-4|.|.
CSAKDRATEKLFF
TGCAGTGCTAAGGACAGAGCTACTGAAAAACTGTTTTTT
>TRBV29-1|TRBJ1-4|.|.
CSVADYSTNEKLFF
TGCAGCGTGGCAGACTATTCAACTAATGAAAAACTGTTTTTT
>TRBV7-2|TRBJ1-1|.|few
CASSFPGLEAFF
TGTGCCAGCAGCTTCCCAGGGCTTGAAGCTTTCTTT
>TRBV6-6|TRBJ2-7|TRBD2|.
CASSSSGGVSYEQYF
TGTGCCAGCAGTTCTAGCGGGGGGGTCTCCTACGAGCAGTACTTC
>TRBV6-5|TRBJ2-5|.|.
CASVRGDAQYF
TGTGCCAGTGTACGGGGAGACGCGCAGTACTTC
>TRBV4-3|TRBJ2-3|.|.
CASSQTVGGTQYF
TGCGCCAGCAGCCAGACGGTAGGCGGTACGCAGTATTTT
>TRBV7-2|TRBJ1-5|.|few
CASSPQLGADQPQHF
TGTGCCAGCAGCCCCCAGTTGGGAGCGGATCAGCCCCAGCATTTT
>TRBV4-3|TRBJ1-2|.|.
CASSQEAGAGWYGYTF
TGCGCCAGCAGCCAAGAAGCAGGGGCAGGCTGGTATGGCTACACCTTC
>TRBV9|TRBJ2-3|TRBD1|.
CTSSVRQGEADTQYF
TGTACCAGCAGCGTACGGCAGGGGGAAGCAGATACGCAGTATTTT
>TRBV12-3/TRBV12-4|TRBJ2-7|TRBD2|few
CASSLAGRDYYEQYF
TGTGCCAGCAGTTTAGCAGGGAGGGACTATTACGAGCAGTACTTC
>TRBV7-9|TRBJ2-5|TRBD2|.
CASSSAGKTRETQYF
TGTGCCAGCAGCTCAGCGGGGAAAACCCGGGAGACCCAGTACTTC
>TRBV3-1|TRBJ2-5|.|.
CASSQDRGAGETQYF
TGTGCCAGCAGCCAGGACCGGGGGGCTGGGGAGACCCAGTACTTC
>TRBV29-1|TRBJ2-7|.|few
CSVKADSYEQYF
TGCAGCGTTAAGGCAGACTCCTACGAGCAGTACTTC
>TRBV12-3/TRBV12-4|TRBJ1-2|.|few
CASSDRPSTAGYTF
TGTGCCAGCAGTGACCGACCGTCTACAGCAGGCTACACCTTC
>TRBV7-2|TRBJ2-5|TRBD2|.
CASSLGLASGRPQYF
TGTGCCAGCAGCTTAGGACTAGCTTCGGGAAGGCCCCAGTACTTC
>TRBV20-1|TRBJ2-1|.|.
CSARDRQNEQFF
TGCAGTGCTAGAGATAGGCAAAATGAGCAGTTCTTC
>TRBV9|TRBJ2-3|.|.
CASSVTVEGSDTQYF
TGTGCCAGCAGCGTAACAGTTGAAGGATCGGATACGCAGTATTTT
>TRBV24-1|TRBJ2-1|TRBD2|few
CATGVAGSYNEQFF
TGTGCCACCGGCGTAGCGGGGTCTTACAATGAGCAGTTCTTC
>TRBV5-6|TRBJ1-6|.|.
CASSLMPGRGDYNSPLHF
TGTGCCAGCAGCTTGATGCCGGGCAGAGGGGACTATAATTCACCCCTCCACTTT
>TRBV7-8|TRBJ2-1|.|.
CASSLGYPSYNEQCF
TGTGCCAGCAGCTTAGGTTACCCGTCGTACAATGAGCAGTGCTTC
>TRBV10-3|TRBJ1-4|.|few
CAISDKAGATNEKLFF
TGTGCCATCAGTGACAAGGCGGGTGCAACTAATGAAAAACTGTTTTTT
>TRBV7-2|TRBJ1-1|.|.
CASSLLSRQVEAFF
TGTGCCAGCAGCTTACTGTCCCGACAGGTCGAAGCTTTCTTT